The T cell receptor (beta chain) under discussion was sequenced for a study of cytomegalovirus exposure and HLA in healthy donors. Both 60 Vbeta primers and 13 Jbeta primers went into the PCR. Generated by immunoSEQ multiplex PCR, the TCRdb table keeps only in-frame clones and is missing some. The sample shows 150,000 or so clones, around 80% of them seen only once. CDR1 is MNHEY, CDR2 SMNVEV, per germline (reference sequence). Trimming at V came to 6 bases and at J to 0 bases, leaving 10 bases not matched to a gene. The CDR3 is made up of 16 amino acids. This TCR was recovered from a man under 40 in good health and CMV-seropositive. This chain joins TRBV27 and TRBJ2-7, with 8 nucleotides matching TRBD1. The specimen sequenced was PBMCs. The CDR3 region has the DNA TGTGCCAGCAGACCTGCCTCCGGACAGGGCTCCTACGAGCAGTACTTC. Encoded protein: CASRPASGQGSYEQYF.